This is a list of T cell receptor beta chains from one sample in a study of resident and recirculating memory T cells in vitiligo. The repertoire was sequenced with immunoSEQ multiplex PCR; TCRdb's copy has only in-frame clones and lacks some. The repertoire has 40,000 to 50,000 clones, over 90% of them found once; the top ten carry 4.5% to 5%. The source material was blood. The receptors stem from a male donor with vitiligo. CDR3s include the opening cysteine and the closing phenylalanine or tryptophan. Fields, in order: J gene, D gene, V gene, CDR3 protein. D genes are given only for firm matches.

>TRBJ2-1|.|TRBV18
CASSPISADNNEQFF
>TRBJ2-5|.|TRBV7-9
CASSTSWGTETQYF
>TRBJ2-7|.|TRBV7-2
CASSIQGALPYEQYF
>TRBJ2-2|.|TRBV9
CASSGLGLTTGELFF
>TRBJ1-1|.|TRBV5-6
CASSPGTFGDAFF
>TRBJ1-1|.|TRBV6-6
CASSIHPNTEAFF
>TRBJ1-6|.|TRBV9
CASSVGGARSPLHF
>TRBJ2-3|.|TRBV20-1
CSAPRDTQYF
>TRBJ2-7|TRBD2|TRBV9
CASSAGTSPASYEQYF
>TRBJ1-5|.|TRBV4-2
CASSQTGGQPQHF
>TRBJ2-7|.|TRBV4-1
CASSPSGVGPYEQYF
>TRBJ1-4|.|TRBV30
CASPGGAEKLFF